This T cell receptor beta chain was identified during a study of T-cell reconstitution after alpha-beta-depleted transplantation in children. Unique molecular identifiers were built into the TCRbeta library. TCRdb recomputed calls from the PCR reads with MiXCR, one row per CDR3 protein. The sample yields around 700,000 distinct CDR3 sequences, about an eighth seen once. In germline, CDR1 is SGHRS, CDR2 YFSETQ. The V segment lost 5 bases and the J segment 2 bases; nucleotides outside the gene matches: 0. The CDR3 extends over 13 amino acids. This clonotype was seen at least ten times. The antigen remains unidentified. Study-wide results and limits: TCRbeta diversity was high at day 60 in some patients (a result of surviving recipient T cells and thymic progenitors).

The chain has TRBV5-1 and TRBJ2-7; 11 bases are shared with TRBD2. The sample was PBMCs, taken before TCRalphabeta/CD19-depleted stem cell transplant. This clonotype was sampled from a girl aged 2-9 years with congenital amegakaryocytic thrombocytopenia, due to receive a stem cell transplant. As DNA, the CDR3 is TGCGCCAGCAGACTAGCGGGAGCCTACGAGCAGTACTTC. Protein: CASRLAGAYEQYF. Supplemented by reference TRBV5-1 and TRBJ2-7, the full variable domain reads KAGVTQTPRYLIKTRGQQVTLSCSPISGHRSVSWYQQTPGQGLQFLFEYFSETQRNKGNFPGRFSGRQFSNSRSEMNVSTLELGDSALYLCASRLAGAYEQYFGPGTRLTVT.